The 20 T cell receptor beta chains below come from one sample, sequenced in a study of blood T cell repertoires in COVID-19 (dated by TCRdb to about 2020). The method behind the library was the immunoSEQ multiplex PCR assay. TCRdb stores this immuneACCESS table with in-frame sequences only. Part of the clones is absent; in the studies checked, under half of the shortfall reflects unresolved V genes, and no reason is known for the rest. This sample comprises 130,000 to 150,000 clones, approximately 84% of them detected only once. The top ten hold roughly 8.3% of the sample. The specimen sequenced was peripheral blood. The receptors derive from a woman older than 75 in a cohort sampled during active or convalescent COVID-19.

The CDR3 region is CASSAANYGYTF. CDR3 DNA: TGTGCCAGCAGCGCAGCTAACTATGGCTACACCTTC. V gene TRBV5-5 combines with J gene TRBJ1-2, with D unclear. From germline, CDR1 is SGHKS and CDR2 YYEKEE (reference sequence). CDR3 length: 12 residues. The V end was cut by 4 bases, the J end by 0 bases, with 4 bases between.

The J gene is TRBJ1-2, the V gene TRBV6-5; 10 nucleotides align to TRBD1. The V and J ends lost 0 bases and 4 bases, in that order; junction bases with no gene match: 5. The CDR3 is 16 amino acids. The germline gives CDR1 MNHEY, CDR2 SVGAGI. The CDR3 reads CASSYSMGQGPYGYTF. CDR3 nucleotide sequence: TGTGCCAGCAGTTACTCGATGGGACAGGGGCCCTATGGCTACACCTTC.

The V and J genes are TRBV6-5 and TRBJ1-3, with 8 bases aligning to TRBD1. V shed 6 bases, J shed 4 bases, and the junction held 5 bases outside the gene matches. There are 14 residues in the CDR3. Germline V CDR1 and CDR2: MNHEY, SVGAGI. The CDR3 reads CASSPTGVGNTIYF. As DNA, the CDR3 is TGTGCCAGCAGCCCGACAGGGGTAGGAAACACCATATATTTT.

The V gene is TRBV6-2 or TRBV6-3, the J gene TRBJ1-5; 8 nucleotides align to TRBD1. The CDR3 totals 15 residues. CDR1 is MNHEY, CDR2 SVGEGT, per germline. V was pared by 6 bases and J by 11 bases, with 15 bases of the junction left unmatched. The CDR3 DNA sequence: TGTGCCAGCAGCATGACAGGGGTTCCCAGTGGGACCCAGCATTTT. The encoded protein is CASSMTGVPSGTQHF.

For the CDR3, the DNA is TGTGCCAGCTCACCAACAAATAGCGGGGGGCTCTCCTACGAGCAGTACTTC. Protein: CASSPTNSGGLSYEQYF. The V and J genes are TRBV18 and TRBJ2-7, with 10 bases that match TRBD2. CDR3 length equals 17 residues. The junction had 7 bases not matched to a gene; V was cut back by 2 bases and J by 0 bases. Germline assignment: CDR1 KGHSH and CDR2 LQKENI.

The V call is TRBV21-1, the J call TRBJ2-7; the table names TRBD1, a call not compared with the DNA. TRBV21-1 is flagged as a pseudogene. The CDR3 length is 15 residues. CDR3 in DNA: TGTGCCAGCAGCAACGACAGGGAGAGCACCTACGAGCAGTACTTC. Its translation: CASSNDRESTYEQYF.

The chain combines TRBV28 with TRBJ1-2; D is unresolved. Germline assignment: CDR1 MDHEN and CDR2 SYDVKM. V dropped 3 bases and J dropped 4 bases, with 6 bases sitting between them. The CDR3 covers 12 residues. For the CDR3, the DNA is TGTGCCAGCAGTTTTCTAGGCTATGGCTACACCTTC. Its translation is CASSFLGYGYTF.

The chain recombines TRBV7-3 with TRBJ2-1, with a possible D match to TRBD2 (6 bases). V was shortened by 5 bases and J by 4 bases, with 12 bases between the two germline ends. CDR1 SGHTA and CDR2 FQGTGA come from the germline V gene. The CDR3 is 14 amino acids. The DNA of the CDR3 is TGTGCCAGCAGCCATCGTGGGAGGTACAATGAGCAGTTCTTC. Residues: CASSHRGRYNEQFF. The complete variable domain, with remaining parts taken from reference TRBV7-3 and TRBJ2-1, reads GAGVSQTPSNKVTEKGKYVELRCDPISGHTALYWYRQSLGQGPEFLIYFQGTGAADDSGLPNDRFFAVRPEGSVSTLKIQRTERGDSAVYLCASSHRGRYNEQFFGPGTRLTVL.

The chain links TRBV6-5 to TRBJ2-3, with 10 bases lining up with TRBD1. CDR1 and CDR2 (germline): MNHEY, SVGAGI. The V and J ends lost 11 bases and 3 bases, in that order; junction bases with no gene match: 11. The CDR3 spans 15 residues. The CDR3 protein is CAGHTGTGVTDTQYF. The DNA of the CDR3 is TGTGCCGGTCATACCGGGACAGGGGTAACAGATACGCAGTATTTT.

In DNA, the CDR3 is TGTGCCAGCAGCTTCGACAGGTGGGCTGGAAACACCATATATTTT. Its protein product is CASSFDRWAGNTIYF. The chain combines TRBV6-5 with TRBJ1-3, with D possibly TRBD1 on 6 matching bases. V lost 6 bases and J lost 2, with 14 bases in between. The CDR3 length is 15 residues. Germline V gene lookup returns CDR1 MNHEY and CDR2 SVGAGI.

The V gene is TRBV2, the J gene TRBJ1-4, with unresolved D. The germline CDR1 and CDR2 sequences are SNHLY and FYNNEI. The length of the CDR3 is 14 residues. V gave up 5 bases and J gave up 4 bases, with 11 bases separating them. CDR3 protein: CASSRGTLNEKLFF. For the CDR3, the DNA is TGTGCCAGCAGTCGGGGTACACTTAATGAAAAACTGTTTTTT.

The V and J genes are TRBV7-2 and TRBJ1-2, with TRBD1 matching over 8 bases. The CDR3 runs 14 residues. Germline CDR1 SGHTA, CDR2 FQGNSA. J lost 4 bases, V lost 5 bases, and 6 bases had no gene match. The CDR3 protein is CASSRGQGLYGYTF. CDR3 nucleotide sequence: TGTGCCAGCAGCCGCGGACAGGGACTCTATGGCTACACCTTC. Together with reference TRBV7-2 and TRBJ1-2, the CDR3 gives the full variable domain: GAGVSQSPSNKVTEKGKDVELRCDPISGHTALYWYRQSLGQGLEFLIYFQGNSAPDKSGLPSDRFSAERTGGSVSTLTIQRTQQEDSAVYLCASSRGQGLYGYTFGSGTRLTVV.

V usage is TRBV14 and J usage is TRBJ1-1; the D is unclear. The V end was cut by 4 bases, the J end by 6 bases, with 12 bases between. This CDR3 has 13 amino acids. Looked up from germline, CDR1 is SGHDN and CDR2 is FVKESK. DNA for the CDR3: TGTGCCAGCAGCCCCCGTCCCGGGGCTGAAGCTTTCTTT. This codes for CASSPRPGAEAFF.

The V and J genes are TRBV19 and TRBJ1-4; D uncertain. Germline CDR1 is LNHDA and CDR2 is SQIVND (reference sequence). Trimming took 3 bases from V and 8 from J, leaving 7 bases between them. This CDR3 region has 12 residues. CDR3 loop: CASSINGEKLFF. CDR3 coding DNA: TGTGCCAGTAGTATTAACGGGGAAAAACTGTTTTTT.

This sequence joins TRBV5-3 and TRBJ2-3; D gene uncertain. TRBV5-3 is classed as an ORF, of uncertain function. Trimming left V 1 base short and J 0 bases short, with 9 bases between. The CDR3 contains 15 residues. CDR3 protein: CARSLRGESTDTQYF. The DNA of the CDR3 is TGTGCCAGAAGCTTGAGAGGAGAAAGCACAGATACGCAGTATTTT.

This clone has at least ten counts. Distinct nucleotide sequences in the sample also encode this CDR3. The rearrangement uses TRBV5-6 and TRBJ1-2; TRBD1 matches at 10 bases. Trimming cost V 0 bases and J 4 bases; bases outside gene matches: 3. The CDR3 is 15 residues long. The germline V gene encodes CDR1 SGHDT and CDR2 YYEEEE. The CDR3 here is CASSLVGQGVYGYTF. The CDR3, as DNA: TGTGCCAGCAGCTTGGTAGGACAGGGGGTCTATGGCTACACCTTC.

This clone was counted only a few times. In nucleotides, the CDR3 is TGTGCCAGCAGCCGTGGACAGGCTGACACTGAAGCTTTCTTT. Protein product: CASSRGQADTEAFF. The chain carries TRBV5-4 and TRBJ1-1; TRBD1 matches at 7 bases. Looked up from germline, CDR1 is SGHNT and CDR2 is YYREEE (reference sequence). V was pared by 4 bases and J by 3 bases, with 6 bases of the junction left unmatched. The CDR3 totals 14 residues.

The rearrangement uses TRBV6-1 and TRBJ1-2; D not resolved. CDR3 length equals 13 residues. The germline CDR1 and CDR2 sequences are MNHNS and SASEGT. Trimming took 2 bases from V and 0 from J, leaving 4 bases between them. This CDR3 reads CASSERANYGYTF. The CDR3 coding sequence is TGTGCCAGCAGTGAACGAGCTAACTATGGCTACACCTTC.

The chain employs TRBV5-4 and TRBJ2-2, with D possibly TRBD1 on 6 matching bases. V was pared by 1 base and J by 3 bases, with 16 bases between. The CDR3 is made up of 17 amino acids. The germline V gene has CDR1 SGHNT and CDR2 YYREEE (reference sequence). CDR3 nucleotides: TGTGCCAGCAGCTTGCGTTTTTCAGGGGCCGACACCGGGGAGCTGTTTTTT. This encodes CASSLRFSGADTGELFF.

This clone was counted a single time. CDR3 nucleotide sequence: TGTGCCAGTATCCCGACTAGCGGGGGACCGACCTACAATGAGCAGTTCTTC. This encodes CASIPTSGGPTYNEQFF. The genes are TRBV19 and TRBJ2-1; 12 bases agree with TRBD2. V was clipped by 7 bases and J by 2 bases; unmatched bases: 9. The CDR3 has 17 amino acids. Germline CDR1 LNHDA, CDR2 SQIVND (reference sequence).